These 13 T cell receptor beta chains were all obtained from the same sample, sequenced in a study of T cell repertoires in cytomegalovirus infection. TCRdb analysed the reads with MiXCR anew, one entry per CDR3 protein. The sample shows 300,000 to 450,000 distinct CDR3 sequences, around 18% of them seen only once. The sequenced material came from PBMCs. Source of these receptors: a human donor in good health (CMV status not recorded). Some clones in this sample may be carry-over from other donors' samples.

The rearrangement uses TRBV20-1 and TRBJ2-4; a weak D match, TRBD1 (6 bases). Trimming stripped 4 bases from V and 0 bases from J, with 13 bases between. Germline assignment: CDR1 DFQATT and CDR2 SNEGSKA (reference sequence). The CDR3 contains 15 residues. This CDR3 is CSAMPPGVAKNIQYF. CDR3 DNA: TGCAGTGCTATGCCCCCAGGGGTAGCCAAAAACATTCAGTACTTC.

The chain carries TRBV7-9 and TRBJ1-3; D gene ambiguous. Germline V CDR1 and CDR2: SEHNR, FQNEAQ (reference sequence). The CDR3 loop spans 16 amino acids. The V end lost 5 bases, the J end lost 3 bases, and 17 bases lay between the germline ends. In DNA, the CDR3 is TGTGCCAGCAGCCGTAGCCTTCGGGCGGATGGAAACACCATATATTTT. It translates to CASSRSLRADGNTIYF.

This clonotype was counted a few times. The V gene is TRBV7-8, the J gene TRBJ1-1; D is uncertain. CDR1 SGHVS and CDR2 FQNEAQ come from the germline V gene. The CDR3 contains 15 residues. V lost 0 bases and J 2 bases, leaving 10 bases between the germline ends. This CDR3 is CASSLAFSGNTEAFF. The CDR3 bases are TGTGCCAGCAGCTTAGCGTTTTCAGGAAACACTGAAGCTTTCTTT.

The V and J genes are TRBV6-1 and TRBJ2-7, with D possibly matching TRBD2 (7 bases). Trimming cost V 5 bases and J 7 bases, with 21 bases left between them. CDR1 MNHNS and CDR2 SASEGT come from the germline V gene. The CDR3 runs to 15 residues. The CDR3 sequence: CASSKRPGVGGEQYF. CDR3 DNA sequence: TGTGCCAGCAGTAAACGACCAGGGGTGGGGGGGGAGCAGTACTTC.

The V call is TRBV18, the J call TRBJ2-3; no clear D. The CDR3 runs 14 residues. Trimming stripped 3 bases from V and 6 bases from J, with 13 bases between. The germline V gene encodes CDR1 KGHSH and CDR2 LQKENI. The CDR3 DNA reads TGTGCCAGCTCACCCGCAGATTCCACGGATACGCAGTATTTT. It yields the protein CASSPADSTDTQYF.

The chain uses TRBV7-9 and TRBJ2-5, with 11 bases aligning to TRBD2. Germline CDR1 and CDR2: SEHNR and FQNEAQ (reference sequence). Trimming at V came to 5 bases and at J to 2 bases, leaving 4 bases not matched to a gene. The CDR3 totals 15 residues. This chain's CDR3 is CASSPLAGAQETQYF. For the CDR3, the DNA is TGTGCCAGCAGCCCACTAGCGGGGGCTCAAGAGACCCAGTACTTC.

This clonotype has at least ten counts. The V and J genes are TRBV4-1 and TRBJ1-5; possible D gene TRBD1, 6 bases. V was trimmed by 1 base and J by 4 bases, leaving 8 bases between them. The germline CDR1 and CDR2 sequences are MGHRA and YSYEKL. This CDR3 region has 14 residues. The CDR3 region is CASSQAGANQPQHF. For the CDR3, the DNA is TGCGCCAGCAGCCAAGCAGGGGCGAATCAGCCCCAGCATTTT.

This clonotype has only a few counts. This chain uses TRBV14 with TRBJ1-5, with D unclear. The germline V and J ends were trimmed by 0 bases and 2 bases, with 11 bases remaining between them. CDR1 and CDR2 (germline): SGHDN, FVKESK. The CDR3 is made up of 16 amino acids. CDR3 coding DNA: TGTGCCAGCAGCCAAGATTCCCTCGGAGGCAATCAGCCCCAGCATTTT. Protein sequence: CASSQDSLGGNQPQHF.

This sequence joins TRBV7-2 and TRBJ2-1; D perhaps matches TRBD2 (7 bases). CDR1 is SGHTA and CDR2 is FQGNSA in the germline V gene. The V and J ends lost 1 base and 8 bases respectively, with 15 bases between them. This CDR3 comprises 15 residues. The CDR3 loop is CASSLVGSGGDEQFF. In DNA form, the CDR3 reads TGTGCCAGCAGCTTAGTAGGGTCGGGGGGCGATGAGCAGTTCTTC.

CDR3 loop: CASSLTGTSGDEQFF. CDR3 DNA sequence: TGTGCCAGTAGTCTAACCGGGACTAGCGGTGATGAGCAGTTCTTC. The chain employs TRBV19 and TRBJ2-1, with 11 bases fitting TRBD2. Germline CDR1 reads LNHDA; CDR2 reads SQIVND (reference sequence). This CDR3 is built from 15 residues. The V and J ends lost 5 bases and 8 bases, in that order; junction bases with no gene match: 8. Variable domain in full (rest from reference TRBV19 and TRBJ2-1): DGGITQSPKYLFRKEGQNVTLSCEQNLNHDAMYWYRQDPGQGLRLIYYSQIVNDFQKGDIAEGYSVSREKKESFPLTVTSAQKNPTAFYLCASSLTGTSGDEQFFGPGTRLTVL.

This clonotype has a count of ten or more. V usage is TRBV11-2 and J usage is TRBJ2-7; no firm D call. This CDR3 is 12 amino acids long. Germline values: CDR1 SGHAT, CDR2 FQNNGV. V lost 5 bases and J 6 bases, leaving 11 bases between the germline ends. CDR3 protein: CASSPSRVEQYF. The CDR3 nucleotides read TGTGCCAGCAGCCCCAGCCGGGTCGAGCAGTACTTC. Drawing the rest from reference TRBV11-2 and TRBJ2-7, the complete variable domain is EAGVAQSPRYKIIEKRQSVAFWCNPISGHATLYWYQQILGQGPKLLIQFQNNGVVDDSQLPKDRFSAERLKGVDSTLKIQPAKLEDSAVYLCASSPSRVEQYFGPGTRLTVT.

The genes are TRBV2 and TRBJ1-2, with D perhaps matching TRBD1 (6 bases). This CDR3 comprises 14 residues. CDR1 and CDR2 from the germline V gene are SNHLY and FYNNEI. V lost 2 bases, J lost 2 bases, and 9 bases lay in between. The CDR3 region is CASSETGLNYGYTF. CDR3 bases: TGTGCCAGCAGTGAAACAGGGTTGAACTATGGCTACACCTTC.

The sample holds many counts of this clonotype. The gene calls are TRBV7-8 and TRBJ1-2; D is unresolved. Between the trimmed V and J ends, which lost 1 base and 0 bases, there was a span of 15 bases. This CDR3 comprises 17 residues. Per the germline V gene, CDR1 is SGHVS and CDR2 is FQNEAQ. Here the CDR3 reads CASSLVSSPTPNYGYTF. In DNA form, the CDR3 reads TGTGCCAGCAGCTTAGTATCCAGCCCCACTCCTAACTATGGCTACACCTTC.